A selection of T cell receptor beta chains follows, all from one sample in a study of T cells in Graves' hyperthyroidism and ophthalmopathy. MiXCR, run by TCRdb on the multiplex PCR reads, gives a single entry per CDR3 protein. Here the sample spans about 770,000 distinct CDR3 sequences, 15% to 20% being singletons. The sequencing sample was made of blood. All receptors derive from a woman between 50 and 59 years old with Graves' hyperthyroidism that later progressed to Graves' ophthalmopathy. CDR3s include the opening cysteine and the closing phenylalanine or tryptophan. The D gene is left open where the match is weak. Not all rows give a size; the values are once, few, many and, for expanded clones, a class.

CDR3 length	clone size	D gene	V gene	J gene	CDR3 protein	CDR3 DNA
15	.	.	TRBV9	TRBJ2-5	CASSVGVGSGETQYF	TGTGCCAGCAGCGTAGGAGTTGGGTCCGGGGAGACCCAGTACTTC
15	many	.	TRBV7-3	TRBJ2-2	CASSFGLADTGELFF	TGTGCCAGCAGCTTTGGGCTAGCAGACACCGGGGAGCTGTTTTTT
15	many	TRBD1	TRBV6-1	TRBJ1-5	CASSLTGDGNQPQHF	TGTGCCAGCAGTCTTACAGGGGATGGCAATCAGCCCCAGCATTTT
14	.	.	TRBV20-1	TRBJ2-3	CSVSRGHYTDTQYF	TGCAGTGTCTCACGGGGTCATTACACAGATACGCAGTATTTT
15	few	TRBD2	TRBV6-5	TRBJ2-3	CASSLGAGSADTQYF	TGTGCCAGCAGTTTGGGAGCGGGGTCCGCAGATACGCAGTATTTT
16	.	.	TRBV5-4	TRBJ2-2	CASSWYRAMNTGELFF	TGTGCCAGCAGCTGGTACAGGGCTATGAACACCGGGGAGCTGTTTTTT
17	few	TRBD2	TRBV10-3	TRBJ2-3	CAISSGLAGGIADTQYF	TGTGCCATCAGTTCCGGACTAGCGGGGGGCATTGCAGATACGCAGTATTTT
14	many	TRBD1	TRBV11-2	TRBJ2-5	CASSLGDRGLTQYF	TGTGCCAGCAGCTTAGGGGACAGGGGATTGACCCAGTACTTC
15	many	.	TRBV5-1	TRBJ2-7	CASSLAGARAYEQYF	TGCGCCAGCAGCTTGGCCGGGGCCCGAGCCTACGAGCAGTACTTC
15	.	.	TRBV18	TRBJ2-5	CASSSPRVVRETQYF	TGTGCCAGCTCTTCCCCACGAGTGGTCCGAGAGACCCAGTACTTC